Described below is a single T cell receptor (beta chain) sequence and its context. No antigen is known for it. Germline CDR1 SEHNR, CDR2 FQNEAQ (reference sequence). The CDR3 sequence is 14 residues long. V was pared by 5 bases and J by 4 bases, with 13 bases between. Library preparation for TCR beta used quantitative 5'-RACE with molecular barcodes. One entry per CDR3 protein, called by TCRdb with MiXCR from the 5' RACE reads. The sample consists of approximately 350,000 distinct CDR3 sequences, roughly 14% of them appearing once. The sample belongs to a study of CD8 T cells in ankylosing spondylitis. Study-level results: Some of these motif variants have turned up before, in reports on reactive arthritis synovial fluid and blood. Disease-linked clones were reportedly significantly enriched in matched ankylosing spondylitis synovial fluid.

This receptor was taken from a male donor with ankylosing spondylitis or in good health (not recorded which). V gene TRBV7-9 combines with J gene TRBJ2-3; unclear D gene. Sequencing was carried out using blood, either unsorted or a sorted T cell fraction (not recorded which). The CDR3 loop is CASSGMSNPDTQYF. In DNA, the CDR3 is TGTGCCAGCAGCGGGATGTCAAATCCAGATACGCAGTATTTT.